The 2 T cell receptor beta chains in this list originate from one sample, sequenced in a study of T cell responses to AZD1222 COVID-19 vaccine. The data were produced by immunoSEQ multiplex PCR, yet TCRdb's version contains in-frame clones alone and is incomplete. The sample shows 130,000 or so clones, just over 90% of them seen only once. Sequenced material: peripheral blood, taken on day 0 of MenACWY control vaccination. The receptors were sampled from an adult in good health.

This chain uses TRBV19 with TRBJ1-5; the D is unclear. Germline-derived CDR1 and CDR2 are LNHDA and SQIVND (reference sequence). Trimming stripped 3 bases from V and 6 bases from J, with 12 bases between. This CDR3 is built from 14 residues. CDR3 sequence (DNA): TGTGCCAGTAGTATCACCGTACAGACTCAGCCCCAGCATTTT. It is translated as CASSITVQTQPQHF.

The V and J genes are TRBV7-2 and TRBJ2-2; maybe TRBD1 (6 bases). Trimming shortened V by 5 bases and J by 1 base, and 8 bases separated the two germline ends. The CDR3 covers 14 residues. Per the germline V gene, CDR1 is SGHTA and CDR2 is FQGNSA. The CDR3 sequence is CASSKDRNTGELFF. DNA for the CDR3: TGTGCCAGCAGCAAGGACAGGAACACCGGGGAGCTGTTTTTT.